This TCR beta chain emerged from a study of post-analysis software for immune sequencing data. Study-wide background: Clinical courses comprised relapsing-remitting, secondary progressive and progressive-relapsing multiple sclerosis. Study observations and caveats: With F measure, samples from one preparation batch clustered together strongly. Controls had lower frequencies than patients of four or five TRBV segments, which included TRBV5-6, TRBV5-1 and TRBV20-1.

This clonotype was observed a handful of times. Its antigen is undetermined. Researchers reported that TCR beta cDNA libraries carried unique molecular identifiers. TCRdb reprocessed the PCR reads via MiXCR and lists one record per CDR3 protein. The sample yields roughly 800,000 distinct CDR3 sequences, roughly 50% seen once. Trimming removed 3 bases at V and 1 base at J, with 9 bases between. The CDR3 is 14 residues long. Germline V gene lookup returns CDR1 SGHTA and CDR2 FQGNSA. This sequence joins TRBV7-2 and TRBJ2-5, with unresolved D. This TCR derives from a girl aged 5 to 17 with multiple sclerosis. The sample comprised blood. As DNA, the CDR3 is TGTGCCAGCAGCTTGTGGTCCGTCCAAGAGACCCAGTACTTC. Translated: CASSLWSVQETQYF.